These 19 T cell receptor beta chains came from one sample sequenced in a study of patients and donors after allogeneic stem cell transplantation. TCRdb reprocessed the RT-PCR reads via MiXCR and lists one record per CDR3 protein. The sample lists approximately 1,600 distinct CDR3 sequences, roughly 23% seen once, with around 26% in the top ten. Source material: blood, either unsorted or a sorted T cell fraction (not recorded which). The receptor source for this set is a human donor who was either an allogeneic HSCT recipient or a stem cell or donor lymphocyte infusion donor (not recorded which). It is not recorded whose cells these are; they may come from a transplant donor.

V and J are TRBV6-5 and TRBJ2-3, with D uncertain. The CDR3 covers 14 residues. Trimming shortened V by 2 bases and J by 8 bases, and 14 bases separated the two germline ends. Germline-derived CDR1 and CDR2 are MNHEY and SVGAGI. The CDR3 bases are TGTGCCAGCAGTTACCTGGGGTCCAAGGGTACGCAGTATTTT. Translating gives CASSYLGSKGTQYF.

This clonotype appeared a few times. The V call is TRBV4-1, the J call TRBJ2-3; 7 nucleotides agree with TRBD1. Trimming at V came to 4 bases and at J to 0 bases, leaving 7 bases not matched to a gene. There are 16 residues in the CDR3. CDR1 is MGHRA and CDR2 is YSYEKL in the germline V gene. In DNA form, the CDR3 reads TGCGCCAGCAGCCCCCGGACAGGCGATAGCACAGATACGCAGTATTTT. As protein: CASSPRTGDSTDTQYF.

CDR3: CASSFGGNTEAFF. For the CDR3, the DNA is TGTGCCAGCAGTTTTGGAGGGAACACTGAAGCTTTCTTT. The chain has TRBV27 and TRBJ1-1; the D is unclear. CDR1 and CDR2 (germline): MNHEY, SMNVEV (reference sequence). V was shortened by 3 bases and J by 1 base, with 6 bases between the two germline ends. This CDR3 has 13 residues.

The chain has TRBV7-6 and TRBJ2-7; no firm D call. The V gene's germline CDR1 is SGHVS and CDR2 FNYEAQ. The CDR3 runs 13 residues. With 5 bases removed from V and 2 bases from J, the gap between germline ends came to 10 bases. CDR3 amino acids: CASSRDTTYEQYF. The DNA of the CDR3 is TGTGCCAGCAGCCGAGACACTACCTACGAGCAGTACTTC.

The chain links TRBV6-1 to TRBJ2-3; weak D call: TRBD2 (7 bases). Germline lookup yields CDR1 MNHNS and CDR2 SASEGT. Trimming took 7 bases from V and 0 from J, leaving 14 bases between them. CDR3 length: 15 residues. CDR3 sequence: CASTPGGSSTDTQYF. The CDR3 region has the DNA TGTGCCAGCACCCCGGGGGGCAGCAGCACAGATACGCAGTATTTT.

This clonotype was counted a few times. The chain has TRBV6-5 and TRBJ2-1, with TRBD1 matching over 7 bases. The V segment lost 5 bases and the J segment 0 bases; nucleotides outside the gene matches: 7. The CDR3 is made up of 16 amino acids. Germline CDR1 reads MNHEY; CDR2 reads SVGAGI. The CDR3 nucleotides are TGTGCCAGCAGTAGAGGGACAGTGAGCTCCTACAATGAGCAGTTCTTC. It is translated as CASSRGTVSSYNEQFF.

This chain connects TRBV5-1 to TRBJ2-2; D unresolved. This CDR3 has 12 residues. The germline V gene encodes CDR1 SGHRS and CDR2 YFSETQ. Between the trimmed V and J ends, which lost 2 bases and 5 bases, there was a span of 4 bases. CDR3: CASSFRTGELFF. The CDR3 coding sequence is TGCGCCAGCAGCTTCCGGACCGGGGAGCTGTTTTTT.

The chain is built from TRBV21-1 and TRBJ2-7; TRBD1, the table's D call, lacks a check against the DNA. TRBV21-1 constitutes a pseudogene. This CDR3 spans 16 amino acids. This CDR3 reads CASSQYREGRAYEQYF. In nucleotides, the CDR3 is TGTGCCAGCAGCCAATACAGGGAAGGAAGGGCCTACGAGCAGTACTTC.

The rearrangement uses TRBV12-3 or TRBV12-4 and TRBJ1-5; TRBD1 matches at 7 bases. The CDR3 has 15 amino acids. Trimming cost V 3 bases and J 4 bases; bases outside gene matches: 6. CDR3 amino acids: CASSFSGTVNQPQHF. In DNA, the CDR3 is TGTGCCAGCAGTTTTAGCGGGACAGTAAATCAGCCCCAGCATTTT.

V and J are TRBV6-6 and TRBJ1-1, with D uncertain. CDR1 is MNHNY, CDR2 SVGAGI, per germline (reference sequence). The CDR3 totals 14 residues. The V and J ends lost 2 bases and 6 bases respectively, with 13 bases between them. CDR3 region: CASSYTDKRPEAFF. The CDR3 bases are TGTGCCAGCAGTTACACCGACAAAAGGCCTGAAGCTTTCTTT.

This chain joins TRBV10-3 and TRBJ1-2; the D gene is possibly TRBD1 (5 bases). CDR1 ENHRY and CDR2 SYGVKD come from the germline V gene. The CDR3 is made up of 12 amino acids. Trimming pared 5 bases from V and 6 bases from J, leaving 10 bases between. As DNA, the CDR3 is TGTGCCATCAGTCGGGACGCTCATGGCTACACCTTC. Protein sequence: CAISRDAHGYTF.

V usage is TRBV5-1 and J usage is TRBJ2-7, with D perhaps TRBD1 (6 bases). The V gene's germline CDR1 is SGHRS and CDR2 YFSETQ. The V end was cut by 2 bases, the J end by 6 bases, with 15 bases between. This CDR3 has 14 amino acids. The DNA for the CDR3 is TGCGCCAGCAGCTTCGACCTGACAGGCGGCGAGCAGTACTTC. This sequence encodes CASSFDLTGGEQYF.

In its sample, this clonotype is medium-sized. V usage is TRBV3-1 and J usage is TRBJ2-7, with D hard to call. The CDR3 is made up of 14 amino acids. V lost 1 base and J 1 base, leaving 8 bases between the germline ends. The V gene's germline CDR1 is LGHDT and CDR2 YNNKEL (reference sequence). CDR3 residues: CASSQATASYEQYF. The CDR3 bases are TGTGCCAGCAGCCAAGCGACCGCTTCCTACGAGCAGTACTTC.

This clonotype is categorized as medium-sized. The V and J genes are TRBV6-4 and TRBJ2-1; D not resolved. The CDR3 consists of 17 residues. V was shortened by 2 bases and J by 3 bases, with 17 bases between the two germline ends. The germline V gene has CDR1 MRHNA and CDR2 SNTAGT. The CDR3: CASSDEFGSHNYNEQFF. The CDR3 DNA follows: TGTGCCAGCAGTGACGAGTTTGGATCTCACAACTACAATGAGCAGTTCTTC.

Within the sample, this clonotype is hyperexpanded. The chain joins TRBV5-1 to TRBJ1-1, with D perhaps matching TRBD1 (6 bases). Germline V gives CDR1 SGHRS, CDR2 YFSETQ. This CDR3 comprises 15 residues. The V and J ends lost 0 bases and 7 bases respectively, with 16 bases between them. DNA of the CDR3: TGCGCCAGCAGCTTGGCCGCCCAGGGGCTTAATGAAGCTTTCTTT. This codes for CASSLAAQGLNEAFF.

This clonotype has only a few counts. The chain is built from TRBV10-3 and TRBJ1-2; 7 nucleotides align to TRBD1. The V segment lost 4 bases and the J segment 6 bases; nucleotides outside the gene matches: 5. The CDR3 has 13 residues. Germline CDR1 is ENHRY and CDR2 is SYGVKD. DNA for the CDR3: TGTGCCATCAGTGGAGAGGGGGCCCATGGCTACACCTTC. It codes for CAISGEGAHGYTF.

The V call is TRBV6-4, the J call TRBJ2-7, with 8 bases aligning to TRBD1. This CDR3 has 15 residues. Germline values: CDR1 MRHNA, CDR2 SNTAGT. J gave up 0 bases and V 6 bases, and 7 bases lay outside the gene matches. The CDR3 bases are TGTGCCAGCAGCAGACAGGGGTTCCTCTCCTACGAGCAGTACTTC. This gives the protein CASSRQGFLSYEQYF.

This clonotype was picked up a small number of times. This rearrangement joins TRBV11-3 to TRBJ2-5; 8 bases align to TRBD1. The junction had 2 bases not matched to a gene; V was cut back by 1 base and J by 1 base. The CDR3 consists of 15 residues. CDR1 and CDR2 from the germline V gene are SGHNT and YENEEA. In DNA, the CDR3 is TGTGCCAGCAGCTTAGGCGGGACAGGCCAAGAGACCCAGTACTTC. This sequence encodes CASSLGGTGQETQYF.

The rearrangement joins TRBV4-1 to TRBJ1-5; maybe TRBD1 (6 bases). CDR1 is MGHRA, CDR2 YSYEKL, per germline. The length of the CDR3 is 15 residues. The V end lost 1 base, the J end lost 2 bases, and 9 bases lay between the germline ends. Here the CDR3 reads CASSQGGGRNQPQHF. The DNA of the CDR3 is TGCGCCAGCAGCCAAGGTGGGGGGCGCAATCAGCCCCAGCATTTT.